A single count supports the clone carrying this TCR beta chain. This record belongs to a study of blood T cell repertoires in COVID-19. Overall study: The United States, Italy and Spain provided the acute and convalescent COVID-19 samples. The analysed material was cDNA or gDNA that came from T cells, B-cell-depleted T cells, or PBMCs.

In the authors' methods: Reference gene primers were amplified, and this amplification served to estimate nucleated cell counts. The table came from immunoSEQ multiplex PCR; TCRdb's copy has only in-frame clones and leaves some out. That table supplies the V and J calls and clone size; D and trimming were determined from the DNA. The table records about 230,000 clones, around four fifths of them present only once. The sequence came from a woman in her sixties or seventies with active or convalescent COVID-19. Sequenced: peripheral blood.

The CDR3 loop is CASSHTTGVAYEQYF. The CDR3 DNA reads TGTGCCAGCAGCCATACGACAGGGGTTGCCTACGAGCAGTACTTC. This rearrangement joins TRBV4-2 to TRBJ2-7, with 8 bases fitting TRBD1. The trim removed 3 bases at V and 2 bases at J, leaving 6 bases unmatched. This CDR3 contains 15 residues. CDR1 LGHNA and CDR2 YNFKEQ come from the germline V gene.